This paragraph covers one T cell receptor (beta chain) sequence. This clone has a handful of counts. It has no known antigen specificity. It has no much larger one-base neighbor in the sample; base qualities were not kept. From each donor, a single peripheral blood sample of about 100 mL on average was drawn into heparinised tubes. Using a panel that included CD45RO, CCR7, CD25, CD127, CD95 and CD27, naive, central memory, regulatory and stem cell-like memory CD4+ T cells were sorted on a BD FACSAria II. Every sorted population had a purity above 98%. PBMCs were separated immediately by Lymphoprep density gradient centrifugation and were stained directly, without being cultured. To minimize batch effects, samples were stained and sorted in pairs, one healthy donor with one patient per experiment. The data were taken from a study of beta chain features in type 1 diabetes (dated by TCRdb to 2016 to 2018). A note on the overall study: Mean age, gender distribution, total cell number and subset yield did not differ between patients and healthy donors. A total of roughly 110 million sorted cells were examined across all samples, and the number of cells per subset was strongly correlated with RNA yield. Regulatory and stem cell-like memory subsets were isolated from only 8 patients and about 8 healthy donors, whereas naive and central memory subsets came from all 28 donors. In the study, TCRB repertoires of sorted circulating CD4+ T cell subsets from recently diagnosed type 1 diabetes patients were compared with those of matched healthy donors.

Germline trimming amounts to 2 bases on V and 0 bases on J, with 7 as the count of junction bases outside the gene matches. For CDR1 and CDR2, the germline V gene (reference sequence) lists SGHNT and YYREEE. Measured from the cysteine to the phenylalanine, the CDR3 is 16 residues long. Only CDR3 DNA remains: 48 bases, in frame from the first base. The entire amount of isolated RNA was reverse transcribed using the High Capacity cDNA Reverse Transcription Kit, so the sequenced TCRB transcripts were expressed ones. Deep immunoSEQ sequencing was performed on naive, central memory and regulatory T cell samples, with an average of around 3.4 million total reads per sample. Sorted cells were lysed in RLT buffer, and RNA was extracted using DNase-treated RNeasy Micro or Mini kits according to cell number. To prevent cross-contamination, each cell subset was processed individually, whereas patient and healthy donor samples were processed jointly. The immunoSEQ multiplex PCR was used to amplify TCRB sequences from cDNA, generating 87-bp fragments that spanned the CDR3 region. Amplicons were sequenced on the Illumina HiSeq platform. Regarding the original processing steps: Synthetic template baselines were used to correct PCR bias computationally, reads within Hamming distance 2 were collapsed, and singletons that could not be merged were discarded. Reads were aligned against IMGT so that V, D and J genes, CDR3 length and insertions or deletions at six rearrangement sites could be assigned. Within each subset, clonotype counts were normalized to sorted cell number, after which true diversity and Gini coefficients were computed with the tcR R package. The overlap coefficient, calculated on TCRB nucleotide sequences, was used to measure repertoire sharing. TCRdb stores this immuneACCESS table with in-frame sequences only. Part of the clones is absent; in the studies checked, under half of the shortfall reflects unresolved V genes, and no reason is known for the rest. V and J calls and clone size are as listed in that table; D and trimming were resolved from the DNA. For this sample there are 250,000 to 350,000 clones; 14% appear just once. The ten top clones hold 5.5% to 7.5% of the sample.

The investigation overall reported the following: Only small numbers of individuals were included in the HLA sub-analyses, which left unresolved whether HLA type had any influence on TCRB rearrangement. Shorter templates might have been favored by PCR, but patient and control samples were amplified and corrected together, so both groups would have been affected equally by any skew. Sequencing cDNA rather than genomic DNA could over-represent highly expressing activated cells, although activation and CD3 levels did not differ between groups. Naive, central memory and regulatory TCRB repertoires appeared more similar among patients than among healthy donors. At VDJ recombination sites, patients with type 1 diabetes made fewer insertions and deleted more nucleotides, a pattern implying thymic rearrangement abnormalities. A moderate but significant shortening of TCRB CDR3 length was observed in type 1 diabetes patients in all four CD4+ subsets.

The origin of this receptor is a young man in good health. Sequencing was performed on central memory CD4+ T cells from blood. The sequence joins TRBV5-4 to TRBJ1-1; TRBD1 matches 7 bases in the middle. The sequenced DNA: TGTGCCAGCAGCTTATTACAGGGGTCCATGAACACTGAAGCTTTCTTT. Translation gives CASSLLQGSMNTEAFF.